A single sample gave rise to the 3 T cell receptor beta chains below, sequenced in a study of human T cells and chemical hapten exposure. Time point: pre-sensitization, week 0. Treatment: therapeutic diphenylcyclopropenone sensitization with weekly scalp DPC. TCRdb analysed the RACE reads with MiXCR anew, one entry per CDR3 protein. The top ten clones hold approximately 2.8% of a sample with some 360,000 distinct CDR3 sequences, roughly 5.3% of them seen once. Sequencing used whole blood, obtained in connection with sensitization to the hapten diphenylcyclopropenone (DPC). Source of these receptors: a woman between 45 and 60 years old with alopecia areata. Some clones in this sample may be carry-over from other donors' samples.

Only a few counts were recorded for this clonotype. The chain has TRBV12-3 or TRBV12-4 and TRBJ1-2; no clear D. The CDR3 is made up of 14 amino acids. V was trimmed by 3 bases and J by 12 bases, leaving 20 bases between them. This chain's CDR3 is CASSFELAPGIDTF. The CDR3 DNA is TGTGCCAGCAGTTTCGAACTAGCCCCCGGGATCGACACCTTC.

The rearrangement joins TRBV10-3 to TRBJ2-7; possibly TRBD1 for D (5 bases). The V gene lost 2 bases and the J gene lost 2 bases, with 10 bases spanning the gap. Per germline, CDR1 ENHRY and CDR2 SYGVKD. The CDR3 has 14 amino acids. DNA of the CDR3: TGTGCCATCAGTGAGCAGAGACAGACCTACGAGCAGTACTTC. Residues: CAISEQRQTYEQYF.

This clonotype was counted only a few times. V is TRBV7-2 and J is TRBJ1-1, with a weak D call TRBD1 (6 bases). The CDR3 consists of 14 residues. Germline V gene sequence: CDR1 SGHTA, CDR2 FQGNSA. V shed 0 bases and J shed 5 bases, with 10 bases lying between them. This chain's CDR3 is CASSLATGETEAFF. As DNA, the CDR3 is TGTGCCAGCAGCTTAGCGACAGGAGAAACTGAAGCTTTCTTT.